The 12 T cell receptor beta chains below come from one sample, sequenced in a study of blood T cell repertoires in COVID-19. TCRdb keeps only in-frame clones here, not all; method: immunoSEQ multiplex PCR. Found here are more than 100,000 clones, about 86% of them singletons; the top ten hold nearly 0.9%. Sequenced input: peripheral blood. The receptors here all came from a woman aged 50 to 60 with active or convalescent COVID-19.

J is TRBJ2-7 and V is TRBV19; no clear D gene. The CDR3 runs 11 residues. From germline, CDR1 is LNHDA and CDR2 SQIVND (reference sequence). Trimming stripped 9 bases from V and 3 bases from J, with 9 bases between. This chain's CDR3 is CARPVIYEQYF. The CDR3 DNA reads TGTGCCAGACCGGTCATCTACGAGCAGTACTTC.

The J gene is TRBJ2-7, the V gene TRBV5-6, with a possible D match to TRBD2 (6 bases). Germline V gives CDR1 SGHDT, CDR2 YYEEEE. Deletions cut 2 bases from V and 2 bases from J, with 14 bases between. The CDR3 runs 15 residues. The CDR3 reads CASSFTGGAPYEQYF. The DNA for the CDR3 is TGTGCCAGCAGCTTCACAGGCGGGGCCCCCTACGAGCAGTACTTC.

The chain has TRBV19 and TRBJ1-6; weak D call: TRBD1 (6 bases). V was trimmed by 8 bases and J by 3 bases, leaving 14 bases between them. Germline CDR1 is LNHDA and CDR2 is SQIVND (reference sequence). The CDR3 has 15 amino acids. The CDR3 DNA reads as TGTGCCAGTCGATCAGGACAGCTCTATAATTCACCCCTCCACTTT. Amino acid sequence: CASRSGQLYNSPLHF.

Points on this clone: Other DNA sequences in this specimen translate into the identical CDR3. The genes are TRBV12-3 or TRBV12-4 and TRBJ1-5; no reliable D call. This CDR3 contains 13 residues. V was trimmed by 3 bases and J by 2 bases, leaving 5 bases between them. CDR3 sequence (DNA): TGTGCCAGCAGTTTTCTCCGCAATCAGCCCCAGCATTTT. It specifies CASSFLRNQPQHF.

CDR3 sequence reads: CASSETGSGTDTQYF. The CDR3 bases are TGTGCCAGCAGTGAGACCGGGAGTGGCACAGATACGCAGTATTTT. V gene TRBV2 combines with J gene TRBJ2-3, with D perhaps matching TRBD2 (6 bases). The CDR3 is made up of 15 amino acids. Trimming took off 3 bases at V and 1 base at J, with 11 bases between the two ends. Per germline, CDR1 SNHLY and CDR2 FYNNEI.

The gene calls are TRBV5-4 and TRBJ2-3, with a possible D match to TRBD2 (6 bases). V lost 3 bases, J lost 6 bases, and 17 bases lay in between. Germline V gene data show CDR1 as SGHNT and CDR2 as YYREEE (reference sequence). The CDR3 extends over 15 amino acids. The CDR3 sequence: CASSWGTLLADTQYF. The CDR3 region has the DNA TGTGCCAGCAGCTGGGGGACCCTGCTAGCGGATACGCAGTATTTT.

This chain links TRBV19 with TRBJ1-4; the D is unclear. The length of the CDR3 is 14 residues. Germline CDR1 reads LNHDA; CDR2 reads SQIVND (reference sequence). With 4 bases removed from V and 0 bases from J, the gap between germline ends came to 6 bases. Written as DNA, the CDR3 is TGTGCCAGTAGTAAACTGACAACTAATGAAAAACTGTTTTTT. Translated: CASSKLTTNEKLFF.

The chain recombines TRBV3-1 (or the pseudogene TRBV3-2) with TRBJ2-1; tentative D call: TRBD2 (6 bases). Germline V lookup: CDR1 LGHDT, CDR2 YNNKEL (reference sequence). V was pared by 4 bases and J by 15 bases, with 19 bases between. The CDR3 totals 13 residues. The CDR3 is CASSLSGRDSRFF. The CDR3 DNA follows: TGTGCCAGCAGCCTCTCGGGGCGGGATAGTAGGTTCTTC.

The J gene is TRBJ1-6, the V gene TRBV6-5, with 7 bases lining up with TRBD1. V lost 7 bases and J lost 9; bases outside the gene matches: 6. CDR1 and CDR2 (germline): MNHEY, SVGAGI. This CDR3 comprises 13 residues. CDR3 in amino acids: CASNRDSGSPLHF. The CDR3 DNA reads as TGTGCCAGCAATCGGGACAGTGGTTCACCCCTCCACTTT.

The CDR3 sequence is CASSLGFGLQETQYF. The CDR3 bases are TGTGCCAGCAGCTTAGGTTTTGGGCTCCAAGAGACCCAGTACTTC. The V and J genes are TRBV7-2 and TRBJ2-5; D call uncertain. The germline gives CDR1 SGHTA, CDR2 FQGNSA. The CDR3 is 15 residues long. With 1 base removed from V and 1 base from J, the gap between germline ends came to 10 bases.

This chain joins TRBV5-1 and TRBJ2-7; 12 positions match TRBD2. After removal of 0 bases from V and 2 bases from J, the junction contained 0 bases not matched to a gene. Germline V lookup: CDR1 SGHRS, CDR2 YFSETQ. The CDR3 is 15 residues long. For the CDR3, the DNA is TGCGCCAGCAGCTTGGGGACTAGCGGGACCTACGAGCAGTACTTC. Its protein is CASSLGTSGTYEQYF.

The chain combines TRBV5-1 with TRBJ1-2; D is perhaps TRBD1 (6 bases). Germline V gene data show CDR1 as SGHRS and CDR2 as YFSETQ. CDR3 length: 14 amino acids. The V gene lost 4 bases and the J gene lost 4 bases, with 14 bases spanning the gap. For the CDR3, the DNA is TGCGCCAGCAGCCACCCGGGGGGGCCCTATGGCTACACCTTC. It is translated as CASSHPGGPYGYTF.